This entry features one TCR beta chain sequence. These data originate in a study of blood T cell repertoires in COVID-19. Study context: T cells, B-cell-depleted T cells, or PBMCs provided the cDNA or gDNA that served as material.

In the original processing: Estimates of nucleated cell counts were drawn from the amplification of reference gene primers. Using immunoSEQ multiplex PCR, the repertoire was profiled, and TCRdb retains in-frame clones only, with some absent. The V and J calls and clone size were taken over from that table, and D and trimming were inferred from the DNA. The data contain around 13,000 clones, more than 80% of them singletons. Per the germline V gene, CDR1 is SEHNR and CDR2 is FQNEAQ (reference sequence). The CDR3 covers 14 residues. V lost 1 base to trimming and J lost 0 bases, with 5 bases between them.

This sequence originates from a man aged 45-65 years with active COVID-19. The specimen sequenced was peripheral blood. The V call is TRBV7-9, the J call TRBJ2-3, with D unclear. In DNA form, the CDR3 reads TGTGCCAGCAGCTTAGAACGGAGCACAGATACGCAGTATTTT. Translated: CASSLERSTDTQYF.